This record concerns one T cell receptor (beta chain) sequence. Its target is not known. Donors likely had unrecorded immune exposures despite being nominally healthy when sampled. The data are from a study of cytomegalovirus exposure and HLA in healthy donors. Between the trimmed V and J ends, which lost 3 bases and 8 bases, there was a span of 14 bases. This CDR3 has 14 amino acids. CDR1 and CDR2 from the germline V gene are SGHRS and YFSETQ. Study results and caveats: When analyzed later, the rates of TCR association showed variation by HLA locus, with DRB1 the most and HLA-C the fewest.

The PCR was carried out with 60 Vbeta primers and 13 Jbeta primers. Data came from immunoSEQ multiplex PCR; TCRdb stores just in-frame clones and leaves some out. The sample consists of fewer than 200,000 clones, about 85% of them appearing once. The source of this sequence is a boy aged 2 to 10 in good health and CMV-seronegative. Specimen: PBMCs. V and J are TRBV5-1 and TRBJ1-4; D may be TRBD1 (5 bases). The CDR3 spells CASSWGGRNEKLFF. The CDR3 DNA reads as TGCGCCAGCAGCTGGGGGGGGAGAAACGAAAAACTGTTTTTT.